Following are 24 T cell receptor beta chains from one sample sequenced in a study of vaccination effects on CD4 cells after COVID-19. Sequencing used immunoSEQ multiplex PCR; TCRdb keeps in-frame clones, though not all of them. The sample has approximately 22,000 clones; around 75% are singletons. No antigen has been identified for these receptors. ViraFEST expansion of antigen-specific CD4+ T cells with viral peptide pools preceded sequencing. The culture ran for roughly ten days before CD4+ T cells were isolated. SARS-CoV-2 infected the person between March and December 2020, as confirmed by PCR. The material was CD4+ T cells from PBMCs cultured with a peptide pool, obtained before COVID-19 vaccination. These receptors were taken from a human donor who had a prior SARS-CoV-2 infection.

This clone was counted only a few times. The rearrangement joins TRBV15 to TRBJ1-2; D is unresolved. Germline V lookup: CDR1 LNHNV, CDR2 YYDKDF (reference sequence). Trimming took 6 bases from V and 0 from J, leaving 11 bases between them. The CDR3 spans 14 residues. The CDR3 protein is CATSPRIANYGYTF. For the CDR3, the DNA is TGTGCCACCAGTCCACGGATAGCTAACTATGGCTACACCTTC.

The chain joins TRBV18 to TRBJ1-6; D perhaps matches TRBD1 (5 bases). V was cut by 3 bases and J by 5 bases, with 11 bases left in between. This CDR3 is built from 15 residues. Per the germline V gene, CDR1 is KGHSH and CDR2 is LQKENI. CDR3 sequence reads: CASSPGTANNSPLHF. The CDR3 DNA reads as TGTGCCAGCTCACCTGGGACGGCTAATAATTCACCCCTCCACTTT.

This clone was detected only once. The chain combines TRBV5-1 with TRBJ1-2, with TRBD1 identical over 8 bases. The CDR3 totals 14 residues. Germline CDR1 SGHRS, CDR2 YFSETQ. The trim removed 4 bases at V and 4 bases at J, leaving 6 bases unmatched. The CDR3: CASSPGQGSYGYTF. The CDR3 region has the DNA TGCGCCAGCAGCCCCGGACAGGGATCCTATGGCTACACCTTC.

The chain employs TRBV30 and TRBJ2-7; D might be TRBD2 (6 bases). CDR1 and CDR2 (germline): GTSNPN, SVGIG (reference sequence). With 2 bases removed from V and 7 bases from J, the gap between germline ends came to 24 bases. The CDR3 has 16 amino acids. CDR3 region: CAWSLGWGTLREEQYF. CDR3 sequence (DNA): TGTGCCTGGAGTCTGGGTTGGGGGACTTTGCGGGAAGAGCAGTACTTC.

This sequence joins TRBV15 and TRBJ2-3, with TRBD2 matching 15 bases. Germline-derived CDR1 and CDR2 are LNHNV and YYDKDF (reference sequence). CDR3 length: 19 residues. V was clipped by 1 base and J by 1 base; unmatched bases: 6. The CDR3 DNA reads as TGTGCCACCAGCAGAGGAGGACTAGCGGGGGGGCGGGGCACAGATACGCAGTATTTT. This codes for CATSRGGLAGGRGTDTQYF.

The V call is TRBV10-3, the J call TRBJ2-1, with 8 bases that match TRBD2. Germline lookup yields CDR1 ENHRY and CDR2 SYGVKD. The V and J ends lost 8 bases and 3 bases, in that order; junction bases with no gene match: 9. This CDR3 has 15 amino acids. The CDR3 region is CAIGGSAGDYNEQFF. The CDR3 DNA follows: TGTGCCATCGGAGGTTCAGCGGGGGACTACAATGAGCAGTTCTTC.

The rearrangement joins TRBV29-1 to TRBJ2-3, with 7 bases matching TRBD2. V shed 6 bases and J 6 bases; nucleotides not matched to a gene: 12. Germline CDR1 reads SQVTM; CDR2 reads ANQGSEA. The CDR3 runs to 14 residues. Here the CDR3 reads CSVRTAGLMDTQYF. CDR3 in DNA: TGCAGCGTCCGAACAGCGGGACTTATGGATACGCAGTATTTT.

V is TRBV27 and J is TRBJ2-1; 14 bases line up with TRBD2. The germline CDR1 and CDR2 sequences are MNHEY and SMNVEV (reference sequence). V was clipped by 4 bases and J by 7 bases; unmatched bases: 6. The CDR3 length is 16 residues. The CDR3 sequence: CASSSLTSGGANEQFF. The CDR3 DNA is TGTGCCAGCAGTTCGCTGACTAGCGGGGGGGCAAATGAGCAGTTCTTC.

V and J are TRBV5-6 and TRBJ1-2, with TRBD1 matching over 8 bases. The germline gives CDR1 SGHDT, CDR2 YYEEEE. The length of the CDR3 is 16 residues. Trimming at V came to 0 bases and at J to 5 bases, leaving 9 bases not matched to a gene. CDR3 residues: CASSLVGWGTGYGYTF. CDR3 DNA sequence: TGTGCCAGCAGCTTGGTGGGATGGGGGACAGGTTATGGCTACACCTTC.

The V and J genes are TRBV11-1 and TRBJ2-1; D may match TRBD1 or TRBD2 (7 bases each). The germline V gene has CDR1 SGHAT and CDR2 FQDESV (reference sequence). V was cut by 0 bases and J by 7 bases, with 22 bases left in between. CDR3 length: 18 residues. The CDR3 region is CASSLAYGGTVSGNEQFF. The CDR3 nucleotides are TGTGCCAGCAGCTTAGCGTACGGGGGGACAGTTTCTGGGAATGAGCAGTTCTTC.

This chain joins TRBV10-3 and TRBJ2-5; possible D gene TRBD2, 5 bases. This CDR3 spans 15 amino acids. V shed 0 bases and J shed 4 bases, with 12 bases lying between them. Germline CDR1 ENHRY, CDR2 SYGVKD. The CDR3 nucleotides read TGTGCCATCAGTGAGTCCACTAGTGATAGAGAGACCCAGTACTTC. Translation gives CAISESTSDRETQYF.

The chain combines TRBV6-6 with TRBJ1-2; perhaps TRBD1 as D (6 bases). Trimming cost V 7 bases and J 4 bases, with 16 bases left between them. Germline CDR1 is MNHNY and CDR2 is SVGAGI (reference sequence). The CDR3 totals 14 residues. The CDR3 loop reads CASTTKGGAYGYTF. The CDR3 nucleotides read TGTGCCAGCACTACAAAAGGGGGTGCCTATGGCTACACCTTC.

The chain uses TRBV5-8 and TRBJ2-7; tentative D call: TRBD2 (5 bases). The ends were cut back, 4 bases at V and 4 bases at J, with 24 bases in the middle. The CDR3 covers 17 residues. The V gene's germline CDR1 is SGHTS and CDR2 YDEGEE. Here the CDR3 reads CASSPNGFTFGSYEQYF. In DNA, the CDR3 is TGTGCCAGCAGCCCTAATGGGTTCACGTTTGGGAGTTACGAGCAGTACTTC.

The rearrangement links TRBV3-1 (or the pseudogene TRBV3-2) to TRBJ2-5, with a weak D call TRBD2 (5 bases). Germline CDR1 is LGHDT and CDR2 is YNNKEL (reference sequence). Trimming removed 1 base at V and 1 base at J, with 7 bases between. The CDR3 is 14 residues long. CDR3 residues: CASSQVLAQETQYF. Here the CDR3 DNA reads TGTGCCAGCAGCCAAGTCCTAGCCCAAGAGACCCAGTACTTC.

The CDR3 protein is CASSYWASGASTDTQYF. The CDR3 nucleotides are TGTGCCAGCAGTTACTGGGCTAGCGGAGCTAGCACAGATACGCAGTATTTT. The chain joins TRBV6-2 or TRBV6-3 to TRBJ2-3, with 7 bases lining up with TRBD2. CDR1 and CDR2 (germline): MNHEY, SVGEGT. The CDR3 sequence is 17 residues long. Unmatched junction bases numbered 7, after V lost 1 base and J lost 0 bases.

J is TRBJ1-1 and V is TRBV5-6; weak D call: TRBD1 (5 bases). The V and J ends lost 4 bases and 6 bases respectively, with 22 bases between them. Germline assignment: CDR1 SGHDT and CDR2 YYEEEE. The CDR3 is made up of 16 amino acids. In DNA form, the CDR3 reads TGTGCCAGCAGCCCCCCTCCTGGGGGGATGGCCGCTGAAGCTTTCTTT. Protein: CASSPPPGGMAAEAFF.

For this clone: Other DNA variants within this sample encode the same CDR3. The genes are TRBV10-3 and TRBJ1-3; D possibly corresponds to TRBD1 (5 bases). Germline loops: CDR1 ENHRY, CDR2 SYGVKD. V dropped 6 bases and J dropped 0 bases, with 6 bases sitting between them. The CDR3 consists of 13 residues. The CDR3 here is CAIRDSSGNTIYF. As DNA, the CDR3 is TGTGCCATCAGAGACAGCTCTGGAAACACCATATATTTT.

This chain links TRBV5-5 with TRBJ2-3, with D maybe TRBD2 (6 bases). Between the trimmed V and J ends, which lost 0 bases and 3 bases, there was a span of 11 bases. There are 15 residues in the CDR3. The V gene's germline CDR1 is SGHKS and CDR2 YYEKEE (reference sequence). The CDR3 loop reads CASSLALGGTDTQYF. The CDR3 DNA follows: TGTGCCAGCAGCTTGGCCTTGGGGGGAACAGATACGCAGTATTTT.

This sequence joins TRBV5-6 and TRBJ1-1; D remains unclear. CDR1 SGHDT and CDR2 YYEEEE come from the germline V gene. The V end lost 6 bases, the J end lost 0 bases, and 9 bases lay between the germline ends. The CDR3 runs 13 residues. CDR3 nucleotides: TGTGCCAGCACCATAAACTTGAACACTGAAGCTTTCTTT. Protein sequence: CASTINLNTEAFF.

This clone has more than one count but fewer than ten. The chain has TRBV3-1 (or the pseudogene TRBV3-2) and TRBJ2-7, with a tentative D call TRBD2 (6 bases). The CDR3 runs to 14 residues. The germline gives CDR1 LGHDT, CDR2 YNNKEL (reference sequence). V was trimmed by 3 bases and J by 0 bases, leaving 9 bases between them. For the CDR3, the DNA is TGTGCCAGCAGCCATAGCGGAAGCTCCTACGAGCAGTACTTC. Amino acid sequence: CASSHSGSSYEQYF.

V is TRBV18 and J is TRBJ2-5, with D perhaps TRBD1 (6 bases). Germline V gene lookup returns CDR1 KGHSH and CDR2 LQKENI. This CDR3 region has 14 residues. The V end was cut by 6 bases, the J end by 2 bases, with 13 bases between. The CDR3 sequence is CASSADSGQETQYF. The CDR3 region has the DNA TGTGCCAGCTCGGCGGACAGCGGACAAGAGACCCAGTACTTC.

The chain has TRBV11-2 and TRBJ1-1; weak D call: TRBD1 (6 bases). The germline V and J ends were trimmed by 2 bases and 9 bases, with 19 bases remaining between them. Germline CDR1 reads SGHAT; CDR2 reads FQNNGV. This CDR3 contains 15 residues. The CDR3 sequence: CASSLLPPDRDKAFF. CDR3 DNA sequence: TGTGCCAGCAGCTTATTGCCTCCCGATCGGGACAAAGCTTTCTTT.

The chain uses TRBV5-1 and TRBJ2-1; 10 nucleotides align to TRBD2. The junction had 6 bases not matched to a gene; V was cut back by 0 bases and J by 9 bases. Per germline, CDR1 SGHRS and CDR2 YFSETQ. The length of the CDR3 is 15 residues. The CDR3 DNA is TGCGCCAGCAGCTTGGCTCCGGGACTAGCGTCTGAGCAGTTCTTC. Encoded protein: CASSLAPGLASEQFF. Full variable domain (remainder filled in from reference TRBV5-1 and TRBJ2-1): KAGVTQTPRYLIKTRGQQVTLSCSPISGHRSVSWYQQTPGQGLQFLFEYFSETQRNKGNFPGRFSGRQFSNSRSEMNVSTLELGDSALYLCASSLAPGLASEQFFGPGTRLTVL.

The CDR3 reads CASSLGGRGQYF. The DNA of the CDR3 is TGTGCCAGCAGTTTAGGTGGCCGGGGGCAGTACTTC. The V and J genes are TRBV12-3 or TRBV12-4 and TRBJ2-7; weak D call: TRBD2 (5 bases). V lost 1 base to trimming and J lost 9 bases, with 10 bases between them. The CDR3 is made up of 12 amino acids.